Each of the 14 T cell receptor beta chains below was sequenced from the same sample in a study of glioma-infiltrating T cells after dendritic cell vaccination (dated by TCRdb to the mid-2010s). Per the publication, the time point label means: after dendritic cell vaccination, including at tumor progression/relapse. To prepare the library, the immunoSEQ multiplex PCR assay was applied. This immuneACCESS table, as held by TCRdb, lists in-frame sequences with V and J called but not all clones. Of the missing ones, under half trace to an unresolved V gene in checked studies; the others have no known cause. In all, the sample holds 75,000 to 95,000 clones, and around 87% of those were seen once. The top ten hold 2% to 2.5% of the sample. The sample in question was blood, obtained after dendritic cell vaccination. These receptors were taken from a human donor with glioblastoma.

The J gene is TRBJ2-5, the V gene TRBV5-6; D is unclear. The CDR3 extends over 13 amino acids. The germline V and J ends were trimmed by 2 bases and 4 bases, with 9 bases remaining between them. The V gene's germline CDR1 is SGHDT and CDR2 YYEEEE. The CDR3 region has the DNA TGTGCCAGCAGCTTCCGCTCCGGAGAGACCCAGTACTTC. This encodes CASSFRSGETQYF.

The rearrangement joins TRBV4-2 to TRBJ1-2; a weak D match, TRBD1 (6 bases). Between the trimmed V and J ends, which lost 0 bases and 3 bases, there was a span of 8 bases. There are 14 residues in the CDR3. In germline, CDR1 is LGHNA, CDR2 YNFKEQ. The CDR3 reads CASSQEAGDYGYTF. DNA of the CDR3: TGTGCCAGCAGCCAAGAGGCAGGGGACTATGGCTACACCTTC.

DNA of the CDR3: TGTGCCAGCAGCTTAGTTTGGCACAACTATGAAGCTTTCTTT. As protein: CASSLVWHNYEAFF. The chain recombines TRBV11-2 with TRBJ1-1; D is ambiguous. This CDR3 comprises 14 residues. CDR1 is SGHAT, CDR2 FQNNGV, per germline. V was shortened by 1 base and J by 7 bases, with 13 bases between the two germline ends.

The rearrangement joins TRBV9 to TRBJ1-3, with TRBD1 identical over 7 bases. V lost 3 bases and J lost 0; bases outside the gene matches: 9. The CDR3 totals 17 residues. Germline V gene data show CDR1 as SGDLS and CDR2 as YYNGEE. The CDR3, as DNA: TGTGCCAGCAGCGCGCCGCAGGGACAGCCCTCTGGAAACACCATATATTTT. It yields the protein CASSAPQGQPSGNTIYF.

The rearrangement uses TRBV18 and TRBJ2-5; D is undetermined. Trimming left V 2 bases short and J 5 bases short, with 12 bases between. CDR3 length: 14 amino acids. Germline V gene lookup returns CDR1 KGHSH and CDR2 LQKENI. The CDR3: CASSPKPQAETQYF. The DNA of the CDR3 is TGTGCCAGCTCACCAAAGCCCCAAGCGGAGACCCAGTACTTC.

This clone was detected once. The chain is built from TRBV5-1 and TRBJ2-5, with D uncertain. The V end was cut by 5 bases, the J end by 2 bases, with 4 bases between. Germline CDR1 is SGHRS and CDR2 is YFSETQ. The CDR3 is made up of 11 amino acids. The CDR3 region has the DNA TGCGCCAGCAGTTCGCAAGAGACCCAGTACTTC. Protein sequence: CASSSQETQYF.

The V and J genes are TRBV14 and TRBJ1-2; possible D gene TRBD1, 6 bases. The V gene lost 0 bases and the J gene lost 8 bases, with 10 bases spanning the gap. CDR1 and CDR2 from the germline V gene are SGHDN and FVKESK. CDR3 length: 13 amino acids. CDR3 in DNA: TGTGCCAGCAGCCAAGAGTTAGGGGGAGGCTACACCTTC. It codes for CASSQELGGGYTF.

The rearrangement joins TRBV4-1 to TRBJ1-1; TRBD1 agrees at 8 bases. CDR1 is MGHRA and CDR2 is YSYEKL in the germline V gene. V lost 3 bases and J lost 7; bases outside the gene matches: 10. This CDR3 contains 15 residues. The CDR3, as DNA: TGCGCCAGCAGCCATGCCCCACAGGGGGGGAGTGAAGCTTTCTTT. It encodes CASSHAPQGGSEAFF.

This clone was counted a single time. The chain uses TRBV7-6 and TRBJ2-3; 10 nucleotides agree with TRBD2. The CDR3 extends over 18 amino acids. The germline gives CDR1 SGHVS, CDR2 FNYEAQ. V was pared by 0 bases and J by 1 base, with 7 bases of the junction left unmatched. The CDR3 loop is CASSLAPASGGRTDTQYF. The CDR3 coding sequence is TGTGCCAGCAGCTTAGCCCCCGCTAGCGGGGGACGCACAGATACGCAGTATTTT.

This chain uses TRBV7-9 with TRBJ2-3; 7 positions match TRBD2. V lost 7 bases, J lost 0 bases, and 10 bases stayed unmatched. The germline V gene encodes CDR1 SEHNR and CDR2 FQNEAQ (reference sequence). CDR3 length: 16 amino acids. DNA for the CDR3: TGTGCCAGCATCCTCGAGCGGGGAACTAGCACAGATACGCAGTATTTT. This translates into CASILERGTSTDTQYF.

The chain joins TRBV19 to TRBJ2-5; D is possibly TRBD2 (5 bases). Trimming took 9 bases from V and 3 from J, leaving 14 bases between them. Germline V CDR1 and CDR2: LNHDA, SQIVND (reference sequence). The CDR3 runs 13 residues. The CDR3 loop reads CASHDAGEETQYF. The CDR3 DNA is TGTGCCAGCCACGACGCCGGGGAAGAGACCCAGTACTTC.

This clone was found once. The chain couples TRBV14 to TRBJ2-2, with D perhaps matching TRBD1 (6 bases). Per germline, CDR1 SGHDN and CDR2 FVKESK. Between the trimmed V and J ends, which lost 0 bases and 5 bases, there was a span of 7 bases. The CDR3 loop spans 14 amino acids. Here the CDR3 reads CASSQDRGTGELFF. CDR3 in DNA: TGTGCCAGCAGCCAAGATAGGGGGACCGGGGAGCTGTTTTTT.

The gene calls are TRBV18 and TRBJ1-5; weak D call: TRBD1 (5 bases). Germline assignment: CDR1 KGHSH and CDR2 LQKENI. V was cut by 5 bases and J by 1 base, with 6 bases left in between. The CDR3 runs to 13 residues. In nucleotides, the CDR3 is TGTGCCAGCTCAGACAGCAGCAATCAGCCCCAGCATTTT. Residues: CASSDSSNQPQHF.

The rearrangement joins TRBV9 to TRBJ2-3; D gene ambiguous. There are 16 residues in the CDR3. From germline, CDR1 is SGDLS and CDR2 YYNGEE. V was shortened by 0 bases and J by 0 bases, with 11 bases between the two germline ends. CDR3 protein: CASSVVAFQSTDTQYF. Written as DNA, the CDR3 is TGTGCCAGCAGCGTAGTAGCCTTCCAAAGCACAGATACGCAGTATTTT.